What follows describes a single TCR beta chain. Its antigen is not known. With a J-beta primer mix and a sample-barcoded 5' primer, a second PCR ran 7 to 11 cycles. TCRdb processed the 5' RACE reads anew with MiXCR; each CDR3 protein has one entry. Altogether roughly 1.7 million distinct CDR3 sequences are present, roughly 32% being singletons, with the ten largest covering approximately 10%. The CDR3 totals 11 residues. V gave up 8 bases and J gave up 8 bases, with 12 bases separating them. Germline V gene data show CDR1 as ENHRY and CDR2 as SYGVKD. These data come from a study of blood T cells in healthy people across ages. Findings and limits, study-wide: Researchers deemed the diversity estimates from one million T cells underestimates. Possibly, changes in expanded clonotypes were confounded because donor CMV status was unknown.

The V call is TRBV10-3, the J call TRBJ1-1, with D possibly being TRBD1 (6 bases). Sequencing was done on a sample of blood. The TCR sequence derives from a woman in her twenties or thirties in good health. The CDR3 protein is CAIRGATEAFF. Here the CDR3 DNA reads TGTGCCATCCGGGGGGCTACGGAAGCTTTCTTT.